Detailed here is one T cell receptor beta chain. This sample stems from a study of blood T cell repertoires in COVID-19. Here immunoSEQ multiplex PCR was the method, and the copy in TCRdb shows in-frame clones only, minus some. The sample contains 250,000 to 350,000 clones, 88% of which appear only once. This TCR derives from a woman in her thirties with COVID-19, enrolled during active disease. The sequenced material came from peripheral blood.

CDR3 protein: CAWSRGGPNEKLFF. CDR3 coding DNA: TGTGCCTGGAGTCGGGGTGGGCCGAATGAAAAACTGTTTTTT. This sequence joins TRBV30 and TRBJ1-4; no clear D gene. The V gene lost 2 bases and the J gene lost 5 bases, with 12 bases spanning the gap. Germline CDR1 is GTSNPN and CDR2 is SVGIG (reference sequence). CDR3 length equals 14 residues.